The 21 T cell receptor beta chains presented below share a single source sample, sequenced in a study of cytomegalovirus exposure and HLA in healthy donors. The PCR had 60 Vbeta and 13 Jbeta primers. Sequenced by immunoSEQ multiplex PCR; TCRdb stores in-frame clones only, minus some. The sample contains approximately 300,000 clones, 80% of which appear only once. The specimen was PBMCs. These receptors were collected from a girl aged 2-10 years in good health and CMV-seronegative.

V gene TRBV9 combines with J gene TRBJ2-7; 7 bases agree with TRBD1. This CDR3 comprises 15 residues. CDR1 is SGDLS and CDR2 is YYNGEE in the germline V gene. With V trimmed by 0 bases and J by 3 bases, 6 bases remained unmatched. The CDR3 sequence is CASSVGEGGFYEQYF. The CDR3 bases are TGTGCCAGCAGCGTAGGGGAAGGGGGCTTCTACGAGCAGTACTTC.

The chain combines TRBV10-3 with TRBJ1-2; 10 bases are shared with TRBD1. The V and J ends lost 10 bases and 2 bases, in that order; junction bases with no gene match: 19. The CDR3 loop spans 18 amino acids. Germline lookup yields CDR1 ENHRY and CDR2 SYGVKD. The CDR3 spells CATFSQNSTGGANYGYTF. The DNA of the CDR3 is TGTGCCACCTTTTCACAAAATTCGACAGGGGGCGCGAACTATGGCTACACCTTC.

In nucleotides, the CDR3 is TGCAGCGTTGTAGAGGCTTCGACCTACGAGCAGTACTTC. Translated: CSVVEASTYEQYF. The chain uses TRBV29-1 and TRBJ2-7, with D unclear. CDR1 and CDR2 (germline): SQVTM, ANQGSEA. Between the trimmed V and J ends, which lost 4 bases and 2 bases, there was a span of 12 bases. The CDR3 runs to 13 residues.

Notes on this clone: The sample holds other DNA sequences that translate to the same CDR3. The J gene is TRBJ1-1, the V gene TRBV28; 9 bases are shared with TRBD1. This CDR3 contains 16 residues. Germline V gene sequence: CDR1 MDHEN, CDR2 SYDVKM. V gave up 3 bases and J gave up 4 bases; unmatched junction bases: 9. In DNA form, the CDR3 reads TGTGCCAGCAGTTTGCGGGACAGGGCGTGGGGCACTGAAGCTTTCTTT. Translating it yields CASSLRDRAWGTEAFF. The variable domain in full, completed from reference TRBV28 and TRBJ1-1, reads DVKVTQSSRYLVKRTGEKVFLECVQDMDHENMFWYRQDPGLGLRLIYFSYDVKMKEKGDIPEGYSVSREKKERFSLILESASTNQTSMYLCASSLRDRAWGTEAFFGQGTRLTVV.

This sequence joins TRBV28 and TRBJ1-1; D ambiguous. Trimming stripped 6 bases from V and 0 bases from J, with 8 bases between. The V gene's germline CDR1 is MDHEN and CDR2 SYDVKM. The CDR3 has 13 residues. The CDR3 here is CASRLPMNTEAFF. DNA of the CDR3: TGTGCCAGCAGGCTACCAATGAACACTGAAGCTTTCTTT.

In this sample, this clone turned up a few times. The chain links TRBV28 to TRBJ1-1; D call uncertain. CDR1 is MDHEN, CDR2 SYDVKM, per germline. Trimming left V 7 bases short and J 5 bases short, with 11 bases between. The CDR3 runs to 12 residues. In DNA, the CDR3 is TGTGCCAGCATGGCGGGAGGGACTGAAGCTTTCTTT. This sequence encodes CASMAGGTEAFF.

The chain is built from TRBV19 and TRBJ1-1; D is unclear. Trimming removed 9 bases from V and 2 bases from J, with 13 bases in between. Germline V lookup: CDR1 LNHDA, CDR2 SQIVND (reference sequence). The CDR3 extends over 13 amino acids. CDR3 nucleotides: TGTGCCAGCCGCCCCTCAGTTAACACTGAAGCTTTCTTT. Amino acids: CASRPSVNTEAFF. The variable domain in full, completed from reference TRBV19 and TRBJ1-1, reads DGGITQSPKYLFRKEGQNVTLSCEQNLNHDAMYWYRQDPGQGLRLIYYSQIVNDFQKGDIAEGYSVSREKKESFPLTVTSAQKNPTAFYLCASRPSVNTEAFFGQGTRLTVV.

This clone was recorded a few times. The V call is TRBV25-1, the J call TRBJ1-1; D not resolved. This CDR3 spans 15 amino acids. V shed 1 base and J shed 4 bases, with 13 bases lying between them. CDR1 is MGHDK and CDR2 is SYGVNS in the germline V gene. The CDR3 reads CASSESPGRRTEAFF. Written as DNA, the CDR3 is TGTGCCAGCAGTGAATCTCCAGGTAGGCGCACTGAAGCTTTCTTT.

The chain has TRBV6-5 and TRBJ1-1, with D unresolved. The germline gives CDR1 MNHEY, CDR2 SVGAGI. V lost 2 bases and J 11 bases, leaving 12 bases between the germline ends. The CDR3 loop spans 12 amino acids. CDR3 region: CASSYQTGKAFF. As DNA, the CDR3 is TGTGCCAGCAGTTACCAGACGGGGAAGGCTTTCTTT.

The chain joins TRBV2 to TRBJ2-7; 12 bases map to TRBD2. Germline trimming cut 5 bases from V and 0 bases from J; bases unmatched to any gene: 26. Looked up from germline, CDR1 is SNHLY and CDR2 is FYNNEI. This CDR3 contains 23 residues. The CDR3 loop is CASSLPRGLAGIGRPSSSYEQYF. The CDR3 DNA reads TGTGCCAGCAGTCTACCACGGGGACTAGCGGGTATAGGGAGGCCTTCCAGCTCCTACGAGCAGTACTTC.

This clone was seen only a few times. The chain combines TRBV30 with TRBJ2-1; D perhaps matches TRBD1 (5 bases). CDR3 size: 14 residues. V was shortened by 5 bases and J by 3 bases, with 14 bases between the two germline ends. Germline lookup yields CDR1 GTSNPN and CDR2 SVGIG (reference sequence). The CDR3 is CAWATGDLYNEQFF. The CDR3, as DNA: TGTGCCTGGGCAACAGGTGACCTCTACAATGAGCAGTTCTTC.

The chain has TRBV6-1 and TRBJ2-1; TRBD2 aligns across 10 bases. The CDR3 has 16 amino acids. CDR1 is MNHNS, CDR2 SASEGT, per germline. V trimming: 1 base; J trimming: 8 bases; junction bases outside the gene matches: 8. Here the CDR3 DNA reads TGTGCCAGCAGTGAAGTCCCCCGGCTAGCGGGAGATGAGCAGTTCTTC. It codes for CASSEVPRLAGDEQFF.

The CDR3 reads CASSGSGQVLETQYF. CDR3 in DNA: TGTGCCAGCAGTGGCTCAGGACAGGTTCTGGAGACCCAGTACTTC. The chain carries TRBV6-1 and TRBJ2-5, with 7 bases that match TRBD1. Germline V gene lookup returns CDR1 MNHNS and CDR2 SASEGT. J was trimmed by 5 bases and V by 4 bases; bases with no gene match: 10. CDR3 length: 15 amino acids.

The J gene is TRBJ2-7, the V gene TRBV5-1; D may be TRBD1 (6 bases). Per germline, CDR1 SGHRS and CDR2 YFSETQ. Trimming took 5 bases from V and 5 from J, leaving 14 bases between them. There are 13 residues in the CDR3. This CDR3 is CASRSGAADEQYF. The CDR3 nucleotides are TGCGCCAGCAGATCAGGGGCGGCGGACGAGCAGTACTTC.

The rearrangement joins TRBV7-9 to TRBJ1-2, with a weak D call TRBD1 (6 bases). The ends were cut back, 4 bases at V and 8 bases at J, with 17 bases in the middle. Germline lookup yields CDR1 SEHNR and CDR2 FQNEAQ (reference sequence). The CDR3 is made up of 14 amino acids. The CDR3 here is CASSSGDKFIGYTF. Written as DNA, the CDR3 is TGTGCCAGCAGCTCCGGGGACAAATTTATAGGCTACACCTTC.

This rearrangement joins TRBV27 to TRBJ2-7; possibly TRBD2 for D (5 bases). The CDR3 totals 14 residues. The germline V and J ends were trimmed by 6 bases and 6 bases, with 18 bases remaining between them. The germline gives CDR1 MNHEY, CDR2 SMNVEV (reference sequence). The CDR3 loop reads CASRSVGKVGEQYF. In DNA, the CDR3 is TGTGCCAGCAGGAGCGTCGGGAAAGTGGGCGAGCAGTACTTC.

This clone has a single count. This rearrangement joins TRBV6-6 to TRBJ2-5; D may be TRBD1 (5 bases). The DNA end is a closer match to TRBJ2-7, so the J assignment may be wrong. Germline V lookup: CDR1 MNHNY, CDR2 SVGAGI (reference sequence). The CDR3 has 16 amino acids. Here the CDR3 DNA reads TGTGCCAGCAGTTACTCAATAGGGGCCCGCTCCTACGAGCAGTACTTC. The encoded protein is CASSYSIGARSYEQYF.

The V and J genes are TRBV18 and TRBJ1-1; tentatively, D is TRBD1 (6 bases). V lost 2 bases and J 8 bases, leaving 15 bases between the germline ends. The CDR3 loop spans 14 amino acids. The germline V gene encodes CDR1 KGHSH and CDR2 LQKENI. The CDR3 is CASSPGDTQGEAFF. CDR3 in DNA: TGTGCCAGCTCACCAGGTGACACCCAGGGGGAAGCTTTCTTT.

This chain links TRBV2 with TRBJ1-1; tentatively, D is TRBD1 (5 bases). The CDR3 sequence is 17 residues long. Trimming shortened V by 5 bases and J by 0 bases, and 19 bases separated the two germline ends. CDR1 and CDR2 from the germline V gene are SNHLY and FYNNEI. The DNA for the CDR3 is TGTGCCAGCAGTCGAGACAGCTTACCTTCCATGAACACTGAAGCTTTCTTT. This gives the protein CASSRDSLPSMNTEAFF.

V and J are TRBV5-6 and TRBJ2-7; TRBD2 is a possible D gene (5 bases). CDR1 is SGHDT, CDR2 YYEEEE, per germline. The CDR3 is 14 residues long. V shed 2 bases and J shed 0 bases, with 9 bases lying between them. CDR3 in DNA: TGTGCCAGCAGCTTCGGACTGGACTCCTACGAGCAGTACTTC. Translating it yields CASSFGLDSYEQYF.

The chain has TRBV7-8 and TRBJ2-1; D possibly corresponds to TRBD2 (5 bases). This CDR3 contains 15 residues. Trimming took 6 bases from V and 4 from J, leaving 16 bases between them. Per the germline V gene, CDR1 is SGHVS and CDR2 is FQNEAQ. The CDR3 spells CASRGTGITYNEQFF. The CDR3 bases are TGTGCCAGCAGGGGAACCGGGATTACATACAATGAGCAGTTCTTC.